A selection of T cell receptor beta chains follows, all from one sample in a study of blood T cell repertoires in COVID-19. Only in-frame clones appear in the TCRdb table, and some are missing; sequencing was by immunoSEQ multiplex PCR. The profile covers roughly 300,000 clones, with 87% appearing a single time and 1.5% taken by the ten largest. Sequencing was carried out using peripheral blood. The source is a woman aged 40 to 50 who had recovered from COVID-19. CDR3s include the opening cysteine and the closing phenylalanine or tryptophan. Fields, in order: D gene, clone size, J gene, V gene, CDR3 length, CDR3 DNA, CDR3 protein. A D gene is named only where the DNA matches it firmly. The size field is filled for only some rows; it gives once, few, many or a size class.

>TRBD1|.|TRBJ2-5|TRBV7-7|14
TGTGCTAGCAGCTCGACAGGGGGAGGGGAGACCCAGTACTTC
CASSSTGGGETQYF
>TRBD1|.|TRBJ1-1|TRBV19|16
TGTGCCAGTAGTAAAAGACAGGGTGGTATGAACACTGAAGCTTTCTTT
CASSKRQGGMNTEAFF
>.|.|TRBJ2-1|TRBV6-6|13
TGTGCCAGCATTCAGGGATCCTACAATGAGCAGTTCTTC
CASIQGSYNEQFF
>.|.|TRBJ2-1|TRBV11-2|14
TGTGCCAGCGGGCATCGGTGGACCTACAATGAGCAGTTCTTC
CASGHRWTYNEQFF
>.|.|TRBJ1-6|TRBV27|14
TGTGCCAGCAGTTTTGGGGGCGCGGATTCACCCCTCCACTTT
CASSFGGADSPLHF
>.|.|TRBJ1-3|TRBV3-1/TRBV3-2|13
TGTGCCAGCAGCCAGGGCCGGGAAAACACCATATATTTT
CASSQGRENTIYF
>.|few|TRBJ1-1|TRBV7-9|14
TGTGCCAGCAGCTTAGGGTCCGCCCGGGGGGAAGCTTTCTTT
CASSLGSARGEAFF
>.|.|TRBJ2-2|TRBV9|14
TGTGCCAGCACCCAGGGGTCCTGGGTCGGGGAGCTGTTTTTT
CASTQGSWVGELFF
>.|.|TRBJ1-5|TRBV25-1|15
TGTGCCAGCAGTGACCCCAGGGTTGGCAATCAGCCCCAGCATTTT
CASSDPRVGNQPQHF
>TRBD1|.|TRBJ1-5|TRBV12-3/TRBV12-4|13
TGTGCCAGCAGACCGACAGGGGCTCAGCCCCAGCATTTT
CASRPTGAQPQHF
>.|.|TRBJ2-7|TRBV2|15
TGTGCCAGCAAGGAATGGCAGTTGGGACTTTACGAGCAGTACTTC
CASKEWQLGLYEQYF
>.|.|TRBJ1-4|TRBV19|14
TGTGCCAGTAGTATAGATCCAGGAAATGAAAAACTGTTTTTT
CASSIDPGNEKLFF
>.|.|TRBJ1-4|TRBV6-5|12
TGTGCCAGCAGGGGCACTAATGAAAAACTGTTTTTT
CASRGTNEKLFF
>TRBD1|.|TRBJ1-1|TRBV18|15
TGTGCCAGCTCAGACCGGGACAGGGGCTTGCCTGAAGCTTTCTTT
CASSDRDRGLPEAFF
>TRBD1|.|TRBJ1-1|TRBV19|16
TGTGCCAGTAGTTCCTGGCGGACAGGGGCGGACACTGAAGCTTTCTTT
CASSSWRTGADTEAFF
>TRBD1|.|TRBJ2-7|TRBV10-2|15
TGCGCCAGCAATAACAGGGGCCCGCCTGCCTACGAGCAGTACTTC
CASNNRGPPAYEQYF
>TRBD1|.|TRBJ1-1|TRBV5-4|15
TGTGCCAGCAGCTCCCCGGGACAGGGGGACACTGAAGCTTTCTTT
CASSSPGQGDTEAFF
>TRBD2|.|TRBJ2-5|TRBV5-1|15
TGCGCCAGCAGCGTCGGGACTAGCGGGGGAGAGACCCAGTACTTC
CASSVGTSGGETQYF
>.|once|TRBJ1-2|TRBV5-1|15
TGCGCCAGCAGCTTGATGGGCAGGGCGGACTATGGCTACACCTTC
CASSLMGRADYGYTF
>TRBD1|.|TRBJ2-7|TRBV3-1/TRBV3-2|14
TGTGCCAGCAGCCTCCCGGGACAGATGGACGAGCAGTACTTC
CASSLPGQMDEQYF
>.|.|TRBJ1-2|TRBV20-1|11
TGCAGTGCCCCCGCCACACCGGGCTACACCTTC
CSAPATPGYTF
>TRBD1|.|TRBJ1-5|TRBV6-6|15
TGTGCCAGCAGCTCCCCGGACAGGGCCGGGCAGCCCCAGCATTTT
CASSSPDRAGQPQHF
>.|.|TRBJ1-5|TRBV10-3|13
TGTGCCATCAGTGAGTCGGCTGATCAGCCCCAGCATTTT
CAISESADQPQHF
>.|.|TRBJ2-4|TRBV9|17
TGTGCCAGCAGCGGGAGGACAGACGATCTAGCCAAAAACATTCAGTACTTC
CASSGRTDDLAKNIQYF
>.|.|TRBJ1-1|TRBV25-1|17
TGTGCCAGCAGTGAAGAGAGTAAGGCGGGGTCAACAACTGAAGCTTTCTTT
CASSEESKAGSTTEAFF
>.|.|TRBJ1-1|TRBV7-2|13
TGTGCCAGCAGCTTCGGGGTGGCCACTGAAGCTTTCTTT
CASSFGVATEAFF
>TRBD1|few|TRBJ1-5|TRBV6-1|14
TGTGCCAGCAGTGACGGACAGGGCGCTCAGCCCCAGCATTTT
CASSDGQGAQPQHF
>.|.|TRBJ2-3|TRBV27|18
TGTGCCAGCAGTCCCGATACAGGAAGGCTACGAGGCACAGATACGCAGTATTTT
CASSPDTGRLRGTDTQYF
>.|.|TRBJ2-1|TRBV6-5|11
TGTGCCAGCCGTCGGTTCAATGAGCAGTTCTTC
CASRRFNEQFF
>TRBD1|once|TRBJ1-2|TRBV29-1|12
TGCAGCGTTGGCTCAGGGGGTTCTGGCTACACCTTC
CSVGSGGSGYTF
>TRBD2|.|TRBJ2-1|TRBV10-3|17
TGTGCCATCAGTGAGTCGAAACCGGGGGGGCGTTATAATGAGCAGTTCTTC
CAISESKPGGRYNEQFF
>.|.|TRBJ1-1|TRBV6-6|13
TGTGCCAGCAGTTACAACAGGGACACTGAAGCTTTCTTT
CASSYNRDTEAFF
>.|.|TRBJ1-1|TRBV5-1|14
TGCGCCAGCAGCTTGAACGGCCGGGGGACTGAAGCTTTCTTT
CASSLNGRGTEAFF
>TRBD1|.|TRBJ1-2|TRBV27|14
TGTGCCAGTAGAGGGACAGGGCGCGGCTATGGCTACACCTTC
CASRGTGRGYGYTF
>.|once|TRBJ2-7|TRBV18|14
TGTGCCAGCTCACGACAAGGAGGAGTCTACGAGCAGTACTTC
CASSRQGGVYEQYF
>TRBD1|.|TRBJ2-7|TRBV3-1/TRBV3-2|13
TGTGCCAGCAGTATCGACAGGGGCCAGAAGCAGTACTTC
CASSIDRGQKQYF
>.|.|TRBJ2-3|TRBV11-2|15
TGTGCCAGCAGCCCCCGGGGGATGGATGGAGATACGCAGTATTTT
CASSPRGMDGDTQYF
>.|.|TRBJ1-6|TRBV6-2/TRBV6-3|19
TGTGCCAGCAGCCTGAGCCAGGGGTCCGCAACCTACTATAATTCACCCCTCCACTTT
CASSLSQGSATYYNSPLHF
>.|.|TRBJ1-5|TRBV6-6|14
TGTGCCAGCAGTAGCGACAGGAGCAATCAGCCCCAGCATTTT
CASSSDRSNQPQHF
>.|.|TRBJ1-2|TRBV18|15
TGTGCCAGCTCAGAACTTCCGGGGTTTACCTATGGCTACACCTTC
CASSELPGFTYGYTF
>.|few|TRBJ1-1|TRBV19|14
TGTGCCAGTAGTGACGGGGGGCACTTAACTGAAGCTTTCTTT
CASSDGGHLTEAFF
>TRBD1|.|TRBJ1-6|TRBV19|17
TGTGCCAGTAGTATAGGACCGGGACAGGGGGTTAATTCACCCCTCCACTTT
CASSIGPGQGVNSPLHF
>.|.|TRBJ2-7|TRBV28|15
TGTGCCAGCAGCTCCCGTTCGTGGCACTCCTACGAGCAGTACTTC
CASSSRSWHSYEQYF
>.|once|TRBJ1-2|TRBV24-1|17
TGTGCCACCAGTGATTTCGTTTTCAGGGGCAAACGGAAAGGCTACACCTTC
CATSDFVFRGKRKGYTF
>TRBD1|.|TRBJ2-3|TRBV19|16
TGTGCCAGCGGAAGGATAAAGGGGGCGATGACAGATACGCAGTATTTT
CASGRIKGAMTDTQYF
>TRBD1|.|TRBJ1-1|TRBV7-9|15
TGTGCCAGCAGCTTAAGCCAGGGGGCTTCCACTGAAGCTTTCTTT
CASSLSQGASTEAFF
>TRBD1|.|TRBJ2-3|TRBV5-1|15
TGCGCCAGCAGCTCCGGGACAGAGATCACAGATACGCAGTATTTT
CASSSGTEITDTQYF
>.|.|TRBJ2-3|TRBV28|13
TGTGCCAGCAATGACCAGGTTGCAGATACGCAGTATTTT
CASNDQVADTQYF
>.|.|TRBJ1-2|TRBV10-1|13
TGCGCCAGCAGTGAGTCGGCCTACTATGGCTACACCTTC
CASSESAYYGYTF
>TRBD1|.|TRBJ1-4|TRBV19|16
TGTGCCAGTCAAGACAGCAGGGGGACAACTAATGAAAAACTGTTTTTT
CASQDSRGTTNEKLFF
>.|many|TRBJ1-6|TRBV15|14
TGTGCCACCAGCAGAGAACACGGGAATTCACCCCTCCACTTT
CATSREHGNSPLHF
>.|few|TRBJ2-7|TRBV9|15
TGTGCCAGCAGCGTAGCAGGGCAGGGGCAAACCGAGCAGTACTTC
CASSVAGQGQTEQYF
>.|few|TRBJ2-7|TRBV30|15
TGTGCCTGGAGTGTGGCGGTGGGTGATTCCTACGAGCAGTACTTC
CAWSVAVGDSYEQYF
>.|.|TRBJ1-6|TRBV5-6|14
TGTGCCAGCAGCCCCAGCATCGGGTTATCACCCCTCCACTTT
CASSPSIGLSPLHF
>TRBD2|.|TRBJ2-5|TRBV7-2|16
TGTGCCAGCAGCCCCGGACTAGCGGGGGGTCAAGAGACCCAGTACTTC
CASSPGLAGGQETQYF
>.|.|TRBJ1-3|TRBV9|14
TGTGCCAGCAGCCCCCAGCCTCAGGGGAACACCATATATTTT
CASSPQPQGNTIYF
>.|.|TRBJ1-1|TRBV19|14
TGTGCCAGTACCACCACAGGGTTATACACTGAAGCTTTCTTT
CASTTTGLYTEAFF